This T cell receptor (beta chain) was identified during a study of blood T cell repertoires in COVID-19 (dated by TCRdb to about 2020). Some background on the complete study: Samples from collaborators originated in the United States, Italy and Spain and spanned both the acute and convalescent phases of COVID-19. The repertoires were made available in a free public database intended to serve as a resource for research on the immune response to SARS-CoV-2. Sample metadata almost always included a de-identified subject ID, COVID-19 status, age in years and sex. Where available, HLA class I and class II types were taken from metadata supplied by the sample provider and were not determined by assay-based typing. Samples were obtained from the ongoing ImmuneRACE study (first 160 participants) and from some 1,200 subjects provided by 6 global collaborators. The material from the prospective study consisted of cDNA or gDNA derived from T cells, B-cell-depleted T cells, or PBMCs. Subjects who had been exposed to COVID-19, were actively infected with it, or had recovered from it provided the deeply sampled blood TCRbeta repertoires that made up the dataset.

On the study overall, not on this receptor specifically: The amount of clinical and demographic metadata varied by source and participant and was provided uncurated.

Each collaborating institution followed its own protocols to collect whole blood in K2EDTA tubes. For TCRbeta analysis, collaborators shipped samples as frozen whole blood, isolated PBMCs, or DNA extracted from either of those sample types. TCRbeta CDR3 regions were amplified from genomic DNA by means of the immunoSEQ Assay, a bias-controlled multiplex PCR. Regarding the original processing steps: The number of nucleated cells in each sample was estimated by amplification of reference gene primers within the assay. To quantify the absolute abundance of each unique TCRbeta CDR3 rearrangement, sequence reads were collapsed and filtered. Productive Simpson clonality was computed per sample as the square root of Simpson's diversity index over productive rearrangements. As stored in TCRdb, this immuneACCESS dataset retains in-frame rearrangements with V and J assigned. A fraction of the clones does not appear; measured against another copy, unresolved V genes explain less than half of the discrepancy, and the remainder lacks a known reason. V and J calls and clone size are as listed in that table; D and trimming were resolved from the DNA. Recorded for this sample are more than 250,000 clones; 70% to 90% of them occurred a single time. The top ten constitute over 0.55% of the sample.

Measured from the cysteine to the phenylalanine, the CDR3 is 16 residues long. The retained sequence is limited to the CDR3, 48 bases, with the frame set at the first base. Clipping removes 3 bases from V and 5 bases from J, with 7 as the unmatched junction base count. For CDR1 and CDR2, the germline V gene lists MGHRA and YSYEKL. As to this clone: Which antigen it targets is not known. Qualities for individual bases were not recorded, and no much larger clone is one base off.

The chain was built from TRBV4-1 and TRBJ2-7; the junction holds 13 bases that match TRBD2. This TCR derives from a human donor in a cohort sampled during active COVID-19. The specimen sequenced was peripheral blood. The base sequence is TGCGCCAGCAGCCAGGCCGCCGGGACTAGCGGGAACGAGCAGTACTTC. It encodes CASSQAAGTSGNEQYF.